This TCR beta chain was identified in a study of blood T cell repertoires in COVID-19. The wider study: Samples came from the United States, Italy and Spain, spanning acute and convalescent COVID-19. PBMCs, B-cell-depleted T cells, or T cells provided the cDNA or gDNA that made up the material.

During active infection, Seattle patients enrolled and were then monitored through disease. Study processing details: Nucleated cell counts were estimated from reference gene primer amplification. Method: immunoSEQ multiplex PCR; TCRdb's copy keeps in-frame clones and lacks some. For V, J and clone size, that table is used; D and trimming come from the DNA. The table shows 200,000 to 300,000 clones, with around 86% occurring only once. V was cut by 4 bases and J by 8 bases, with 14 bases left in between. In germline, CDR1 is LGHDT, CDR2 YNNKEL (reference sequence). The CDR3 totals 14 residues. The sample taken for sequencing was peripheral blood. This TCR derives from a woman aged 55 to 70 with COVID-19, enrolled during active disease. The rearrangement joins TRBV3-1 (or the pseudogene TRBV3-2) to TRBJ1-4; D uncertain. The DNA for the CDR3 is TGTGCCAGCAGCCCTGGAGACCGGAACGAAAAACTGTTTTTT. This translates into CASSPGDRNEKLFF.